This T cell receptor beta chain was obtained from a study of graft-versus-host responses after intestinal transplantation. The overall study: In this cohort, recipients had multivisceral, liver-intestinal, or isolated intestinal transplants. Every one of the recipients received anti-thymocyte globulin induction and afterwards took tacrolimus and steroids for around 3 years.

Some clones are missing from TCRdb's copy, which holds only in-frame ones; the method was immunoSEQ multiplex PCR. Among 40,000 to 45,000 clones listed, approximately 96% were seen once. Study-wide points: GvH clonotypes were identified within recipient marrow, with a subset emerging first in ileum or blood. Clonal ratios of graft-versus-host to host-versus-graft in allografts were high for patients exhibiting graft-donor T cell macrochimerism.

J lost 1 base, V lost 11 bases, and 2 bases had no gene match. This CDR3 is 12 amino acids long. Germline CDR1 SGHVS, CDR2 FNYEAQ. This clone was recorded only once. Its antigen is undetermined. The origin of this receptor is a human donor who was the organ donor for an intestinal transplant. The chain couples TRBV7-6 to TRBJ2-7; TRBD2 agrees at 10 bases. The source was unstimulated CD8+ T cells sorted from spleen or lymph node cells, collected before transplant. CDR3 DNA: TGTGCCTTACTAGCGGGGTCCTACGAGCAGTACTTC. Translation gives CALLAGSYEQYF.